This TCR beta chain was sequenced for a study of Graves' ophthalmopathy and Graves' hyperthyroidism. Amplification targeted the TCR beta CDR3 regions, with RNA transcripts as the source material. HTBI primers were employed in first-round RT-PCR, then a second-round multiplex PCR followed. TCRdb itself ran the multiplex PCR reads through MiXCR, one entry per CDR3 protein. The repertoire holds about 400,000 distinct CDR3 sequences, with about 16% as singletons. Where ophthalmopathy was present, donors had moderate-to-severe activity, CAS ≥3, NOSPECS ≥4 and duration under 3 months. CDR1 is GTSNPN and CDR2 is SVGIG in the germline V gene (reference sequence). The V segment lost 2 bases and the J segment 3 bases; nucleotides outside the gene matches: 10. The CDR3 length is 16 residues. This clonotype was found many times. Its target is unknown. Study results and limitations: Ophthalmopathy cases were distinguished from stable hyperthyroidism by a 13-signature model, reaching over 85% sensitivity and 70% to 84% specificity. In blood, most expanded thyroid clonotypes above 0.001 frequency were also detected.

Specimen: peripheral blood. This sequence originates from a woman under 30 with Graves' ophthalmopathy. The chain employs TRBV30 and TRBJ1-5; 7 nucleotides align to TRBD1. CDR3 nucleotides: TGTGCCTGGAGTCCCATCTCCGGGACAGTCAATCAGCCCCAGCATTTT. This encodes CAWSPISGTVNQPQHF.